This T cell receptor beta chain was sequenced during a study of T cell changes during pregnancy in multiple sclerosis. The CDR3 is made up of 15 amino acids. Trimming took off 0 bases at V and 3 bases at J, with 6 bases between the two ends. CDR1 is LNHDA and CDR2 is SQIVND in the germline V gene (reference sequence). Assay: immunoSEQ multiplex PCR; the TCRdb copy retains only in-frame clones and omits some. Counted here are fewer than 45,000 clones, approximately 90% occurring once; the ten biggest clones make up around 7.3%. The TCR sequence derives from a female donor with multiple sclerosis, enrolled in a pregnancy study. The material was CD8+ T cells from peripheral blood mononuclear cells, obtained in the third trimester of pregnancy. The chain recombines TRBV19 with TRBJ1-6, with D possibly matching TRBD1 (5 bases). This CDR3 is CASSIDRDYNSPLHF. Written as DNA, the CDR3 is TGTGCCAGTAGTATAGACAGGGACTATAATTCACCCCTCCACTTT.